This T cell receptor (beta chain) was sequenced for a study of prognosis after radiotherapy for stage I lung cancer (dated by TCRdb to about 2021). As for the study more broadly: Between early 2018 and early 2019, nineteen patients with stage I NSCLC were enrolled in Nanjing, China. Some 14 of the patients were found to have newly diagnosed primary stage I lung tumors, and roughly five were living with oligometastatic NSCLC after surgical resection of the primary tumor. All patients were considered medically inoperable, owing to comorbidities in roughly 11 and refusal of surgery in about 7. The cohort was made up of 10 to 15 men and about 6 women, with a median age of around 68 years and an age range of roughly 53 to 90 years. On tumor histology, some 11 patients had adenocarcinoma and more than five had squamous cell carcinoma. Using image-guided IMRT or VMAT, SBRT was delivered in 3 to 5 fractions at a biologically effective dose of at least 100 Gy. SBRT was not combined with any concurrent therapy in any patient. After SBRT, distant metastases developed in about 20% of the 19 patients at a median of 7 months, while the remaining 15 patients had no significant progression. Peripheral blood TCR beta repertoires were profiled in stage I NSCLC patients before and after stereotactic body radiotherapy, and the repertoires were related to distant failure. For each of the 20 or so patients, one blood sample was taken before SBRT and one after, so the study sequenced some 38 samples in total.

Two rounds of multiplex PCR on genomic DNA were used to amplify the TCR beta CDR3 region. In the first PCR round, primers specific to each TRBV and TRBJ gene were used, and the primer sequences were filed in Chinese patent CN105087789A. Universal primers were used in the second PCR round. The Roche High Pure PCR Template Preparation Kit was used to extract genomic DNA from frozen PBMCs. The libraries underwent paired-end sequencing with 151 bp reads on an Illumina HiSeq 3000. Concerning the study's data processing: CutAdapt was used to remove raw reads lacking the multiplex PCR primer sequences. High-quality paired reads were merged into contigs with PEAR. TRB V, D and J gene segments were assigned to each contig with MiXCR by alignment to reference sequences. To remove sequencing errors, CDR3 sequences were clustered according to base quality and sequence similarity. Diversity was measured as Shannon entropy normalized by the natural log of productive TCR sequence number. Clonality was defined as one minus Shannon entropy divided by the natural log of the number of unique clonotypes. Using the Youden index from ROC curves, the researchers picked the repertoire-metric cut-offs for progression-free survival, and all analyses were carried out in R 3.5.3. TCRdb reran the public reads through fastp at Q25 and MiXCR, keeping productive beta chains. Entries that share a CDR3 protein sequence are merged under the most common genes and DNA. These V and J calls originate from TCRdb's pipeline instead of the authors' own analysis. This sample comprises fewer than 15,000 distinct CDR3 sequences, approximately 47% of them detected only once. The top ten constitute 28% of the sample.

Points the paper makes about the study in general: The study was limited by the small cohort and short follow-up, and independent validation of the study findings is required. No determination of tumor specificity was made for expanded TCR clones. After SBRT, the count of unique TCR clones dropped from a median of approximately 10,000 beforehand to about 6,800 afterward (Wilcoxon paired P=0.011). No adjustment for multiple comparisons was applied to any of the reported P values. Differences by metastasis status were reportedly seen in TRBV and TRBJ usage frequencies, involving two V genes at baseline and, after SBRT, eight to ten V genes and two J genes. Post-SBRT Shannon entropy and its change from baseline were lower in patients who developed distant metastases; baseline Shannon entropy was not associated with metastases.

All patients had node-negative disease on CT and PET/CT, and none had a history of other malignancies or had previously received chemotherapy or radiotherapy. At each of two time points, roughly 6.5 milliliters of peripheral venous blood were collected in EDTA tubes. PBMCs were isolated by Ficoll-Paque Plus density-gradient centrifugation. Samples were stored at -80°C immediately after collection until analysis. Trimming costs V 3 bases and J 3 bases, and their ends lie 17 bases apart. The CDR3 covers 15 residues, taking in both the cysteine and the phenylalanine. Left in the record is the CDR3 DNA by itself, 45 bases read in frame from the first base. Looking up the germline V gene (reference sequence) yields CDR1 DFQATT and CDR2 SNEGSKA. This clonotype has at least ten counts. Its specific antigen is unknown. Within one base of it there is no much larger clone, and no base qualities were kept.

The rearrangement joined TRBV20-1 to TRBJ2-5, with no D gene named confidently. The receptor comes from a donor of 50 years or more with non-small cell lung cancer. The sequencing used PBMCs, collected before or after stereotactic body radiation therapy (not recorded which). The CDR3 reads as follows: CSASDLGRGKETQYF. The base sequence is TGCAGTGCTAGTGACCTAGGTCGCGGAAAAGAGACCCAGTACTTC.